A selection of T cell receptor beta chains follows, all from one sample in a study of shared clonotypes between healthy human individuals. Sequenced by immunoSEQ multiplex PCR; TCRdb stores in-frame clones only, minus some. This sample has around 2.3 million clones, with under 97% found just once. The sequenced sample was naive CD4+ T cells sorted from blood. Receptors were obtained from a man aged 18-30 years in good health. CDR3s include the opening cysteine and the closing phenylalanine or tryptophan. The D gene is left open where the match is weak. Size is stated for part of the rows, as once, few or many counts, or as a class when the clone is expanded.

J: TRBJ1-1
D: TRBD1
V: TRBV7-9
size: NA
DNA: TGTGCCAGCAGCCCCTACGACAGGGCCGAAGCTTTCTTT
CDR3: CASSPYDRAEAFF

J: TRBJ1-1
D: NA
V: TRBV20-1
size: NA
DNA: TGCAGTGCTACGTCAGGCATCGGGGCTTTCTTT
CDR3: CSATSGIGAFF

J: TRBJ1-2
D: NA
V: TRBV5-1
size: NA
DNA: TGCGCCAGCAGCTTGGGGGCTTTGGGAAACTATGGCTACACCTTC
CDR3: CASSLGALGNYGYTF

J: TRBJ1-2
D: TRBD1
V: TRBV9
size: NA
DNA: TGTGCCAGCAGTCGGGACAGGGGTAACTATGGCTACACCTTC
CDR3: CASSRDRGNYGYTF

J: TRBJ1-1
D: NA
V: TRBV11-2
size: NA
DNA: TGTGCCAGCAGCTTATACCCCGCTCCGGCTTTCTTT
CDR3: CASSLYPAPAFF

J: TRBJ1-1
D: TRBD1
V: TRBV10-3
size: NA
DNA: TGTGCCATCAGTGGGACAGGGACCCTGAACACTGAAGCTTTCTTT
CDR3: CAISGTGTLNTEAFF

J: TRBJ2-5
D: TRBD2
V: TRBV19
size: NA
DNA: TGTGCCAGTAGTATCGGGGGGGTCGGCGAGACCCAGTACTTC
CDR3: CASSIGGVGETQYF

J: TRBJ2-5
D: TRBD2
V: TRBV9
size: NA
DNA: TGTGCCAGCAGCGTCGGGCTAGCGGGGGGCCAAGAGACCCAGTACTTC
CDR3: CASSVGLAGGQETQYF

J: TRBJ2-7
D: NA
V: TRBV10-3
size: once
DNA: TGTGCCATCACGCGGGGTCCAACCTCCTACGAGCAGTACTTC
CDR3: CAITRGPTSYEQYF

J: TRBJ1-1
D: NA
V: TRBV11-2
size: NA
DNA: TGTGCCAGCAGCCTAACCGGGACAAGACTAGTTATGAACACTGAAGCTTTCTTT
CDR3: CASSLTGTRLVMNTEAFF

J: TRBJ2-5
D: NA
V: TRBV10-3
size: NA
DNA: TGTGCCATCAGAGTCGGCCTGAAAACGGGAGAGACCCAGTACTTC
CDR3: CAIRVGLKTGETQYF

J: TRBJ2-7
D: TRBD1
V: TRBV10-2
size: NA
DNA: TGCGCCAGCAGTGGTATGGGACAGGGGACATTCGAGCAGTACTTC
CDR3: CASSGMGQGTFEQYF

J: TRBJ1-4
D: NA
V: TRBV4-3
size: NA
DNA: TGCGCCAGCAGCCAAGATTGGGCAGCAACTAATGAAAAACTGTTTTTT
CDR3: CASSQDWAATNEKLFF

J: TRBJ1-2
D: TRBD1
V: TRBV19
size: NA
DNA: TGTGCCAGTACCCCGGACAGGGTCGGCGGCTACACCTTC
CDR3: CASTPDRVGGYTF

J: TRBJ1-3
D: NA
V: TRBV7-8
size: NA
DNA: TGTGCCAGCAGCTTCAGCTCCCCATCTGGAAACACCATATATTTT
CDR3: CASSFSSPSGNTIYF

J: TRBJ2-2
D: NA
V: TRBV6-5
size: NA
DNA: TGTGCCAGCAGTACACCTAGAGATCCCGCCGGGGAGCTGTTTTTT
CDR3: CASSTPRDPAGELFF

J: TRBJ1-6
D: NA
V: TRBV5-1
size: NA
DNA: TGCGCCAGCAGCTTGGGGACCTCCTATAATTCACCCCTCCACTTT
CDR3: CASSLGTSYNSPLHF

J: TRBJ1-6
D: NA
V: TRBV10-3
size: few
DNA: TGTGCCATCTGGGGTGGGTGGAATTCACCCCTCCACTTT
CDR3: CAIWGGWNSPLHF

J: TRBJ1-2
D: NA
V: TRBV5-4
size: once
DNA: TGTGCCAGCAGTATACAGGGAGGTAGAAACTATGGCTACACCTTC
CDR3: CASSIQGGRNYGYTF

J: TRBJ2-1
D: NA
V: TRBV18
size: NA
DNA: TGTGCCAGCTCATCCGGGGGGCCCAATTCCTACAATGAGCAGTTCTTC
CDR3: CASSSGGPNSYNEQFF

J: TRBJ1-5
D: NA
V: TRBV28
size: few
DNA: TGTGCCAGCAGTTGGGGAAATCAGCCCCAGCATTTT
CDR3: CASSWGNQPQHF

J: TRBJ2-3
D: TRBD2
V: TRBV6-1
size: NA
DNA: TGTGCCAGCAGTGAGACTAGCGGACCGTTCAGTACGCAGTATTTT
CDR3: CASSETSGPFSTQYF

J: TRBJ2-5
D: NA
V: TRBV5-1
size: NA
DNA: TGCGCCAGCAGCTCTGACAGGGAGGTGGAGACCCAGTACTTC
CDR3: CASSSDREVETQYF

J: TRBJ1-1
D: NA
V: TRBV28
size: NA
DNA: TGTGCCAGCAGTACCGAGGGGGGACAGAACACTGAAGCTTTCTTT
CDR3: CASSTEGGQNTEAFF

J: TRBJ1-6
D: NA
V: TRBV7-8
size: NA
DNA: TGTGCCAGCAGCTCCCTCAGGGTGTACTCCTATAATTCACCCCTCCACTTT
CDR3: CASSSLRVYSYNSPLHF

J: TRBJ1-1
D: TRBD1
V: TRBV5-1
size: NA
DNA: TGCGCCAGCAGCTTGGAGGGACAGGGCCGGGGCACTGAAGCTTTCTTT
CDR3: CASSLEGQGRGTEAFF

J: TRBJ1-1
D: TRBD1
V: TRBV10-1
size: NA
DNA: TGCGCCAGCAGTGAGTACGGGACAGCCAACACTGAAGCTTTCTTT
CDR3: CASSEYGTANTEAFF

J: TRBJ2-1
D: NA
V: TRBV19
size: NA
DNA: TGTGCCAGTAGTACCGGGACGGGAATCTACAATGAGCAGTTCTTC
CDR3: CASSTGTGIYNEQFF

J: TRBJ2-7
D: NA
V: TRBV6-1
size: NA
DNA: TGTGCCAGCTCAGTCACCGGGACCGAGTACTACGAGCAGTACTTC
CDR3: CASSVTGTEYYEQYF

J: TRBJ1-2
D: TRBD1
V: TRBV27
size: NA
DNA: TGTGCCAGCAGACAGGACAGGGGGCGCTTCAGCTATGGCTACACCTTC
CDR3: CASRQDRGRFSYGYTF

J: TRBJ2-1
D: TRBD1
V: TRBV5-6
size: once
DNA: TGTGCCAGCAGACCGGGACAGGGGACGGGTGAGCAGTTCTTC
CDR3: CASRPGQGTGEQFF

J: TRBJ1-1
D: NA
V: TRBV19
size: NA
DNA: TGTGCCAGTAGTATACCGGGACATCTGAACACTGAAGCTTTCTTT
CDR3: CASSIPGHLNTEAFF

J: TRBJ2-6
D: TRBD1
V: TRBV10-3
size: NA
DNA: TGTGCCATCAGTTTGGACAGGTCGTACCAATCTGGGGCCAACGTCCTGACTTTC
CDR3: CAISLDRSYQSGANVLTF

J: TRBJ1-2
D: NA
V: TRBV19
size: NA
DNA: TGTGCCAGTAGTATTTCATTCGGTAACTATGGCTACACCTTC
CDR3: CASSISFGNYGYTF

J: TRBJ2-7
D: NA
V: TRBV5-6
size: NA
DNA: TGTGCCAGCAGCTCAATTTTGGGGACCACCGATATTTTC
CDR3: CASSSILGTTDIF

J: TRBJ2-3
D: TRBD2
V: TRBV5-1
size: NA
DNA: TGCGCCAGCAGCGATCTAGCGGGAGAGTATACGCAGTATTTT
CDR3: CASSDLAGEYTQYF